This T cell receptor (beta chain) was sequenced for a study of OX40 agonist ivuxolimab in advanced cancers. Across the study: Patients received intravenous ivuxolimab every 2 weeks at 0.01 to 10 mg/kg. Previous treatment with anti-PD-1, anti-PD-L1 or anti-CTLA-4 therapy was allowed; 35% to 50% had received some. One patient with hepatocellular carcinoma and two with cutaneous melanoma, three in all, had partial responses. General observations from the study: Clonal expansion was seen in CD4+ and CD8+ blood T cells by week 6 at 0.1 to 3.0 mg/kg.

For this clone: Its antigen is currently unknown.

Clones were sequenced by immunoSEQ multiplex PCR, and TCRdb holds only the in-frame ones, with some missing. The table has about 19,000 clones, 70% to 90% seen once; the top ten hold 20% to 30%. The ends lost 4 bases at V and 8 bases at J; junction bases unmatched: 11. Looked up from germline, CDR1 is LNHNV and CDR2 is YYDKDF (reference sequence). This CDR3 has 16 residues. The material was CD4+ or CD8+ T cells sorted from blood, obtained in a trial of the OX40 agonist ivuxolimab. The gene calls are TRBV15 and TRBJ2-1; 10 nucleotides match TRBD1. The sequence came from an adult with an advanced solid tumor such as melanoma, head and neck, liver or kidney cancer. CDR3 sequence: CATSTSPGQGIDEQFF. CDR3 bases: TGTGCCACCAGCACAAGCCCGGGACAGGGGATAGATGAGCAGTTCTTC.